This T cell receptor (beta chain) was retrieved from a study of T cell repertoires in aging, cancer and after chemotherapy. General study points: In each cancer cohort, median generation probability increased across chemotherapy, suggesting thymic output rebounded. In healthy donors, age-related TCR diversity loss mainly reflected lost richness.

A mixed TRB-A/B primer pool amplified rearranged TRB by multiplex touch-down PCR. One entry per CDR3 protein, called by TCRdb with MiXCR from the multiplex PCR reads. The top ten hold 2.5% to 3% of the sample, which has fewer than 10,000 distinct CDR3 sequences, roughly a third seen once. As to this clonotype: Antigen specificity is unknown.

Trimming at V came to 5 bases and at J to 0 bases, leaving 4 bases not matched to a gene. CDR1 and CDR2 from the germline V gene are LNHDA and SQIVND (reference sequence). The CDR3 loop spans 15 amino acids. Peripheral blood genomic DNA, not sorted cells or RNA, was the template. What was sequenced was blood. The clonotype comes from a human donor in good health. The V call is TRBV19, the J call TRBJ1-1; 9 bases map to TRBD1. The CDR3 nucleotides read TGTGCCAGTAGTCACAGGGGGCGAGTGAACACTGAAGCTTTCTTT. Its protein is CASSHRGRVNTEAFF. Combining the CDR3 with reference TRBV19 and TRBJ1-1 gives the whole variable domain DGGITQSPKYLFRKEGQNVTLSCEQNLNHDAMYWYRQDPGQGLRLIYYSQIVNDFQKGDIAEGYSVSREKKESFPLTVTSAQKNPTAFYLCASSHRGRVNTEAFFGQGTRLTVV.